Shown below are 10 T cell receptor beta chains from a single sample sequenced in a study of blood T cells in healthy people across ages. Sample-barcoded 5' priming and a J-beta primer mix drove a second PCR of roughly 6 to 12 cycles. TCRdb independently ran MiXCR on the 5' RACE reads; one entry per CDR3 protein. The table has more than 900,000 distinct CDR3 sequences, approximately 25% seen once. The sample also formed part of further work on T cells of mothers and their children.

The sequencing sample was made of blood. The receptor set was obtained from a girl aged 2 to 10 in good health.

This clonotype was counted between two and nine times. The V gene is TRBV29-1, the J gene TRBJ2-4, with D perhaps TRBD2 (5 bases). The V end lost 2 bases, the J end lost 5 bases, and 16 bases lay between the germline ends. The length of the CDR3 is 15 residues. Per the germline V gene, CDR1 is SQVTM and CDR2 is ANQGSEA. The CDR3 region is CSVESGEEEENIQYF. The DNA of the CDR3 is TGCAGCGTTGAATCCGGGGAAGAAGAGGAAAACATTCAGTACTTC.

The table lists this clonotype with a few counts. The chain combines TRBV9 with TRBJ1-1; no clear D. The germline V gene encodes CDR1 SGDLS and CDR2 YYNGEE. The CDR3 extends over 19 amino acids. The germline V and J ends were trimmed by 0 bases and 2 bases, with 23 bases remaining between them. CDR3 DNA sequence: TGTGCCAGCAGCGTAGGGGCTTTGTGGGGAAAGATGGGTAACACTGAAGCTTTCTTT. It yields the protein CASSVGALWGKMGNTEAFF.

This clonotype came up a few times. This chain uses TRBV29-1 with TRBJ2-2; a weak D match, TRBD1 (5 bases). Germline assignment: CDR1 SQVTM and CDR2 ANQGSEA. V lost 4 bases and J 4 bases, leaving 10 bases between the germline ends. This CDR3 comprises 13 residues. The CDR3 DNA reads TGCAGCGTTGTGTCAGGGCTCACCGGGGAGCTGTTTTTT. Its protein product is CSVVSGLTGELFF.

Here the CDR3 DNA reads TGTGCCAGCAGTTTATTGGTTCTAGCTGGAGATACGCAGTATTTT. Amino acid sequence: CASSLLVLAGDTQYF. V usage is TRBV28 and J usage is TRBJ2-3; D perhaps matches TRBD2 (5 bases). Per the germline V gene, CDR1 is MDHEN and CDR2 is SYDVKM. The V gene lost 1 base and the J gene lost 5 bases, with 13 bases spanning the gap. This CDR3 has 15 amino acids. The full variable domain, in which reference TRBV28 and TRBJ2-3 provide the parts outside the CDR3, is DVKVTQSSRYLVKRTGEKVFLECVQDMDHENMFWYRQDPGLGLRLIYFSYDVKMKEKGDIPEGYSVSREKKERFSLILESASTNQTSMYLCASSLLVLAGDTQYFGPGTRLTVL.

In this sample, this clonotype turned up a few times. J is TRBJ2-5 and V is TRBV7-2; D unclear. The end of the DNA fits TRBJ2-1 better, so the J call may be wrong. The CDR3 is 11 amino acids. Germline-derived CDR1 and CDR2 are SGHTA and FQGNSA. This CDR3 is CASSLTVGQFF. Here the CDR3 DNA reads TGTGCCAGCAGCTTAACGGTGGGGCAGTTCTTC.

This clonotype has only a few counts. A single base separates this from a much larger clone, so it may be a read error. V gene TRBV9 combines with J gene TRBJ2-5, with D perhaps TRBD1 or TRBD2 (5 bases each). Per germline, CDR1 SGDLS and CDR2 YYNGEE. The CDR3 has 14 amino acids. CDR3 in DNA: TGTGCCAGCAGCGGCCGGGACGCCCAAGGGACCCAGTACTTC. It translates to CASSGRDAQGTQYF.

This chain joins TRBV4-3 and TRBJ1-2; no clear D. Trimming removed 3 bases from V and 6 bases from J, with 17 bases in between. Germline CDR1 reads LGHNA; CDR2 reads YSLEER. This CDR3 region has 15 residues. The CDR3 DNA is TGCGCCAGCAGCCATGGAGGATTCCCGACCGATGGCTACACCTTC. Translating it yields CASSHGGFPTDGYTF.

The chain uses TRBV27 and TRBJ2-5; 12 bases are a match to TRBD1. The DNA end is more similar to TRBJ2-7, so the J call may be wrong. The V gene's germline CDR1 is MNHEY and CDR2 SMNVEV (reference sequence). CDR3 length equals 15 residues. CDR3 loop: CASGTGGPTSYEQYF. CDR3 nucleotides: TGTGCCAGCGGGACAGGGGGCCCTACCTCCTACGAGCAGTACTTC.

This chain uses TRBV10-3 with TRBJ2-7; unclear D gene. Germline V gene sequence: CDR1 ENHRY, CDR2 SYGVKD. Deletions cut 3 bases from V and 4 bases from J, with 4 bases between. The CDR3 sequence is 11 residues long. The DNA of the CDR3 is TGTGCCATCAGTGATCAGTACGAGCAGTACTTC. Its protein product is CAISDQYEQYF.

This clonotype was observed a few times. V is TRBV6-5 and J is TRBJ2-5, with TRBD1 identical over 7 bases. Germline V gives CDR1 MNHEY, CDR2 SVGAGI. The CDR3 length is 15 residues. Trimming at V came to 5 bases and at J to 3 bases, leaving 9 bases not matched to a gene. The CDR3 here is CASSRTGTTKETQYF. CDR3 nucleotide sequence: TGTGCCAGCAGTCGGACAGGAACGACCAAAGAGACCCAGTACTTC.